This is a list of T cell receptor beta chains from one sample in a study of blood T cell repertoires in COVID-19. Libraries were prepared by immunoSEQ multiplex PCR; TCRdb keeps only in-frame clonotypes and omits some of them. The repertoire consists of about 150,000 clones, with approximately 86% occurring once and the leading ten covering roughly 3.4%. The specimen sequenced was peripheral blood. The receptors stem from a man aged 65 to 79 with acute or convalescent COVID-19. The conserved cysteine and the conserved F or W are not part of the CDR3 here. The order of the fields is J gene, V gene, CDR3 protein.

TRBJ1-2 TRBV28 ASSQGQPGALWDT
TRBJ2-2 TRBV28 ASRWEIGELF
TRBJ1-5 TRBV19 ASSIVRDRGHVGNQPQH
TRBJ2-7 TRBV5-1 ASSLEAGGTYEQY
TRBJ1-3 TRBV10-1 ANPTVISGNTIY
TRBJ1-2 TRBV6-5 AGEGLIRGYT
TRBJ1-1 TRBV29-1 SVAESEAF
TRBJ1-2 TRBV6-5 ASNPGLHYGYT
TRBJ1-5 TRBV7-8 ASSPRNGADQPQH
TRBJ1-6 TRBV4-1 ASSQKLRGSSYNSPLH
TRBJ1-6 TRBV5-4 ASSLTENSPLH
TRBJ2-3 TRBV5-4 ASSLTALSTDTQY
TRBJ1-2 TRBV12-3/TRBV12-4 ASSFSTVGYT
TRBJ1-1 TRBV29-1 SFARGNTEAF
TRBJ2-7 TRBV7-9 ASGPVSYEQY
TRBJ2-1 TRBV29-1 SVEGASGSYNEQF
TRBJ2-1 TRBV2 ASSVPSVTYNEQF
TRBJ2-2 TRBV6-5 ASSYGTSGNTGELF
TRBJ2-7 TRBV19 ASKAPGKGEQY
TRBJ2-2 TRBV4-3 ASSQDSANTGELF
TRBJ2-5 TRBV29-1 SAVTVIGETQY
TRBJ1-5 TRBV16 ASSRTTQQGQPQH
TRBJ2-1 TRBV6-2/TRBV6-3 ASSLGTSGYNEQF
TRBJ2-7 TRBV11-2 ASSSGLAGVRFTYEQY
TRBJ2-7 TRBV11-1 ASSFSAGGTYEQY
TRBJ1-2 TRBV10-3 AITPEGQGNYGYT
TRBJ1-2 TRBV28 ASSLGGGVRYGYT
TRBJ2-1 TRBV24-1 ATSDRRELYEQF
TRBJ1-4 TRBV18 ASSLLPGLGGEKLF
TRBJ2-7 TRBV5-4 ASRDWDSGTYEQY
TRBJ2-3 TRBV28 ASRGTANTQY
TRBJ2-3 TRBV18 ASSPSGSTDTQY
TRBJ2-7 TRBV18 ASSPLAGAWDEQY
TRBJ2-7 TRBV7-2 ASSTGHTGEQY
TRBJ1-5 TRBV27 ASICDRGNQPQH
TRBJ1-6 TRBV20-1 SAKTGPPLH
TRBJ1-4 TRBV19 ASSVGTVEKLF
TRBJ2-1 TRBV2 ASSELAGEAGEQF
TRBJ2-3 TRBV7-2 ASSPGTPIDTQY
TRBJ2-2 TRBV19 ASAQGGITGELF
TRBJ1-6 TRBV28 ASVSGQGRSSYNSPLH
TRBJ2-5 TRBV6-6 ASEYVVSGSRETQY
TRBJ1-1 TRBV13 ASNPREGARTEAF
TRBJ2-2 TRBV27 ASRLAGWGTGELF
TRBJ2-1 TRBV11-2 ASSPLNEQF